The next 19 T cell receptor beta chains were all read from a single sample in a study of shared clonotypes between healthy human individuals. Measured with immunoSEQ multiplex PCR; TCRdb has only the in-frame clones, and not every one. Here the sample spans roughly 2,500,000 clones, 93% being singletons. The sequencing sample was made of naive CD4+ T cells from PBMCs. Indicated subset: CD45RA+ positively selected. Receptors originate from a man aged 18 to 29 in good health. Some clones in this sample may be carry-over from other donors' samples.

V usage is TRBV7-2 and J usage is TRBJ2-7; no firm D call. Trimming removed 3 bases at V and 4 bases at J, with 13 bases between. Germline loops: CDR1 SGHTA, CDR2 FQGNSA. CDR3 length: 14 amino acids. CDR3 nucleotide sequence: TGTGCCAGCAGCTTCGACCTTGTTACTTACGAGCAGTACTTC. As protein: CASSFDLVTYEQYF.

Details on this clone: This same CDR3 is encoded by further DNA sequences in the sample. The rearrangement links TRBV18 to TRBJ2-7; D not resolved. Trimming took 3 bases from V and 0 from J, leaving 9 bases between them. Germline values: CDR1 KGHSH, CDR2 LQKENI. There are 14 residues in the CDR3. The CDR3 spells CASSPTSSSYEQYF. The CDR3 DNA reads as TGTGCCAGCTCACCGACATCGAGCTCCTACGAGCAGTACTTC. The variable domain in full, completed from reference TRBV18 and TRBJ2-7, reads NAGVMQNPRHLVRRRGQEARLRCSPMKGHSHVYWYRQLPEEGLKFMVYLQKENIIDESGMPKERFSAEFPKEGPSILRIQQVVRGDSAAYFCASSPTSSSYEQYFGPGTRLTVT.

This clone was counted a single time. The chain carries TRBV10-3 and TRBJ2-3, with D maybe TRBD2 (5 bases). This CDR3 contains 13 residues. Trimming removed 6 bases at V and 5 bases at J, with 12 bases between. The germline V gene encodes CDR1 ENHRY and CDR2 SYGVKD. CDR3 bases: TGTGCCATCAGGGCCGGGAATGTAGATACGCAGTATTTT. Its translation: CAIRAGNVDTQYF.

The chain is built from TRBV5-5 and TRBJ2-5; TRBD2 agrees at 9 bases. Germline loops: CDR1 SGHKS, CDR2 YYEKEE (reference sequence). The V gene end was trimmed by 4 bases and the J gene end by 1 base; junction bases not matched to a gene: 5. The CDR3 is made up of 15 amino acids. The CDR3 nucleotides read TGTGCCAGCAGCCCTAGGACTAGCGTCCAAGAGACCCAGTACTTC. Translating it yields CASSPRTSVQETQYF.

The V and J genes are TRBV21-1 and TRBJ2-7. TRBV21-1 is an annotated pseudogene. This CDR3 is 11 amino acids long. This chain's CDR3 is CASIVAYEQYF. In DNA, the CDR3 is TGTGCCAGCATCGTGGCCTACGAGCAGTACTTC.

A few counts support this clone. Different DNA sequences within this sample yield the same CDR3. The CDR3 region has the DNA TGTGCCAGCAGCGTAGGGCCAAACACTGAAGCTTTCTTT. It is translated as CASSVGPNTEAFF. V is TRBV9 and J is TRBJ1-1; D not resolved. Germline CDR1 reads SGDLS; CDR2 reads YYNGEE. This CDR3 region has 13 residues. The V end was cut by 0 bases, the J end by 2 bases, with 5 bases between.

CDR3 DNA: TGCGCCAGCAGCGCCTATACAGGGCTGTCCGAGCAGTACTTC. It codes for CASSAYTGLSEQYF. This chain links TRBV5-1 with TRBJ2-7; D possibly corresponds to TRBD1 (6 bases). CDR1 and CDR2 (germline): SGHRS, YFSETQ. The CDR3 covers 14 residues. V was cut by 4 bases and J by 6 bases, with 17 bases left in between.

This chain connects TRBV7-8 to TRBJ2-3; 7 positions agree with TRBD2. There are 17 residues in the CDR3. The V gene's germline CDR1 is SGHVS and CDR2 FQNEAQ. The ends lost 1 base at V and 5 bases at J; junction bases unmatched: 12. The CDR3: CASSLGWGGGSGDTQYF. The CDR3 DNA sequence: TGTGCCAGCAGCTTAGGATGGGGCGGGGGTTCGGGAGATACGCAGTATTTT.

The rearrangement links TRBV7-3 to TRBJ2-5, with unresolved D. In germline, CDR1 is SGHTA, CDR2 FQGTGA. Trimming took 0 bases from V and 3 from J, leaving 14 bases between them. The CDR3 loop spans 16 amino acids. The CDR3 spells CASSLTHTTSKETQYF. The CDR3 region has the DNA TGTGCCAGCAGCTTAACCCATACGACAAGCAAAGAGACCCAGTACTTC.

Notes on this clone: Different DNA sequences within this sample yield the same CDR3. The V call is TRBV28, the J call TRBJ2-7; 10 bases are a match to TRBD1. J gave up 1 base and V 5 bases, and 5 bases lay outside the gene matches. The CDR3 covers 15 residues. From germline, CDR1 is MDHEN and CDR2 SYDVKM. The CDR3: CASSVPGQGSYEQYF. The CDR3 region has the DNA TGTGCCAGCAGTGTACCGGGACAGGGGTCCTACGAGCAGTACTTC.

This clone was detected a few times. V is TRBV11-2 and J is TRBJ2-2; D is unclear. V was trimmed by 3 bases and J by 7 bases, leaving 3 bases between them. Germline V gene sequence: CDR1 SGHAT, CDR2 FQNNGV. The CDR3 extends over 11 amino acids. The CDR3 region has the DNA TGTGCCAGCAGCTTTGGCGGGGAGCTGTTTTTT. Its protein product is CASSFGGELFF.

The V call is TRBV4-1, the J call TRBJ1-5; 9 bases align to TRBD1. The CDR3 has 18 amino acids. The germline gives CDR1 MGHRA, CDR2 YSYEKL. V dropped 0 bases and J dropped 2; count of bases not matched to a gene: 8. CDR3 in amino acids: CASSQDGTGRKRNQPQHF. The CDR3 DNA is TGCGCCAGCAGCCAAGACGGGACAGGGAGGAAGCGCAATCAGCCCCAGCATTTT.

The CDR3 DNA is TGCGCCAGCAGCCAAGATGGGACGGCTGGGTATGGCTACACCTTC. Translation gives CASSQDGTAGYGYTF. The chain couples TRBV4-3 to TRBJ1-2; perhaps TRBD1 as D (5 bases). The V end lost 0 bases, the J end lost 5 bases, and 13 bases lay between the germline ends. The CDR3 consists of 15 residues. Germline CDR1 reads LGHNA; CDR2 reads YSLEER.

This clone was observed a single time. The DNA of the CDR3 is TGCGCCAGCAGCCGGGACAGGGTAAAGGAAAAACTGTTTTTT. Its protein product is CASSRDRVKEKLFF. The V and J genes are TRBV5-1 and TRBJ1-4; 9 bases map to TRBD1. This CDR3 contains 14 residues. V shed 4 bases, J shed 8 bases, and the junction held 6 bases outside the gene matches. CDR1 is SGHRS, CDR2 YFSETQ, per germline.

The chain is built from TRBV5-1 and TRBJ2-1, with 13 bases matching TRBD2. The CDR3 spans 15 residues. Germline-derived CDR1 and CDR2 are SGHRS and YFSETQ. Trimming removed 4 bases from V and 8 bases from J; junction bases left unmatched: 6. For the CDR3, the DNA is TGCGCCAGCAGCCTAACTAGCGGGAGGGGGGATGAGCAGTTCTTC. Translated: CASSLTSGRGDEQFF.

The rearrangement joins TRBV5-1 to TRBJ1-1, with unresolved D. Looked up from germline, CDR1 is SGHRS and CDR2 is YFSETQ. V was clipped by 3 bases and J by 4 bases, with 13 bases between them. This CDR3 comprises 14 residues. CDR3 sequence (DNA): TGCGCCAGCAGCTCCATTGGGAAGTCCACTGAAGCTTTCTTT. The encoded protein is CASSSIGKSTEAFF.

This clone appeared once. The rearrangement links TRBV7-2 to TRBJ2-5; 8 bases map to TRBD2. The V segment lost 5 bases and the J segment 0 bases; nucleotides outside the gene matches: 17. The CDR3 spans 19 residues. CDR1 SGHTA and CDR2 FQGNSA come from the germline V gene. The CDR3 reads CASSPLPGGASGYQETQYF. CDR3 coding DNA: TGTGCCAGCAGCCCTCTGCCAGGCGGGGCTAGCGGGTACCAAGAGACCCAGTACTTC.

The V and J genes are TRBV5-1 and TRBJ2-7; 8 positions agree with TRBD2. The CDR3 totals 15 residues. Germline V gene sequence: CDR1 SGHRS, CDR2 YFSETQ. Trimming cost V 3 bases and J 4 bases; bases outside gene matches: 9. CDR3 sequence: CASSWPSAGVYEQYF. CDR3 in DNA: TGCGCCAGCAGCTGGCCCTCAGCGGGAGTGTACGAGCAGTACTTC.

Of note for this clone: The same CDR3 is also encoded by other DNA sequences in this sample. V and J are TRBV4-1 and TRBJ2-4; D is unresolved. The CDR3 spans 15 residues. Deletions cut 1 base from V and 0 bases from J, with 7 bases between. In germline, CDR1 is MGHRA, CDR2 YSYEKL. The CDR3 DNA sequence: TGCGCCAGCAGCCAAGTTGTTCTAGCCAAAAACATTCAGTACTTC. Protein: CASSQVVLAKNIQYF.